This T cell receptor beta chain was sequenced during a study of T cells in women clearing cervical HPV infection. Study at large: Control women cleared a single incident HPV16 infection within 12 months. The study's findings and limits: Combining TCR richness with V gene abundances gave approximately 0.8 AUC.

Note on this clone: Its antigen is unknown. The CDR3 end is not reached by the read, which stops 3 residues before it; the germline J gene fills it in.

Data came from immunoSEQ multiplex PCR; TCRdb stores just in-frame clones and leaves some out. The table gives some 20,000 clones; the top ten clones make up about 5.2% of it. This CDR3 region has 14 residues. CDR1 and CDR2 (germline): SGHTA, FQGNSA. V was cut by 3 bases and J by 0 bases, with 7 bases left in between. HPV was found by MY09/MY11 PCR and dot-blot genotyping. The sample was blood buffy coat. The TCR was taken from a woman aged 18 to 75 with a cervical HPV16 infection that either progressed to CIN3+ or cleared (not recorded which). V usage is TRBV7-2 and J usage is TRBJ2-3, with D perhaps matching TRBD1 (5 bases). Incomplete CDR3 DNA: TGTGCCAGCAGCTTGGGGCCTAGCACAGATACG. Residues: CASSLGPSTDT. The whole CDR3 sequence reads CASSLGPSTDTQYF. The full variable domain, with the rest looked up from reference TRBV7-2 and TRBJ2-3, is GAGVSQSPSNKVTEKGKDVELRCDPISGHTALYWYRQSLGQGLEFLIYFQGNSAPDKSGLPSDRFSAERTGGSVSTLTIQRTQQEDSAVYLCASSLGPSTDTQYFGPGTRLTVL.